Listed here is a single T cell receptor (beta chain). Its antigen is not known. Scientists made TCR beta libraries using UMI-labeled 5' RACE. Reanalyzing the 5' RACE reads, TCRdb keeps one entry per CDR3 protein, without DNA. The sample totals about 9,000 distinct CDR3 sequences. The record originates from a study of human CD8 memory T cell subsets. This CDR3 is 12 amino acids long. Germline loops: CDR1 SGHNT, CDR2 YENEEA. Whole-study results and caveats: Chao1 estimates suggested stem-like memory T cells exceeded precursor exhausted T cells in diversity. T cells showing similarly high diversity were the stem-like memory and precursor exhausted cells, not the effector memory cells. Although both stem-like subsets shared clonotypes with effector memory cells, the stem-like memory and precursor exhausted T cell repertoires overlapped only minimally with each other.

The term TPEX covered CCR7+ PD-1+ TIGIT+ early memory CD8+ T cells that had exhausted-like traits. CD8+ T cells were isolated by negative magnetic selection. This receptor was identified in a human donor in good health. Sequencing was carried out using CD8+ T cells from PBMCs. V is TRBV11-3 and J is TRBJ2-3. The CDR3 here is CASSLPTDTQYF.